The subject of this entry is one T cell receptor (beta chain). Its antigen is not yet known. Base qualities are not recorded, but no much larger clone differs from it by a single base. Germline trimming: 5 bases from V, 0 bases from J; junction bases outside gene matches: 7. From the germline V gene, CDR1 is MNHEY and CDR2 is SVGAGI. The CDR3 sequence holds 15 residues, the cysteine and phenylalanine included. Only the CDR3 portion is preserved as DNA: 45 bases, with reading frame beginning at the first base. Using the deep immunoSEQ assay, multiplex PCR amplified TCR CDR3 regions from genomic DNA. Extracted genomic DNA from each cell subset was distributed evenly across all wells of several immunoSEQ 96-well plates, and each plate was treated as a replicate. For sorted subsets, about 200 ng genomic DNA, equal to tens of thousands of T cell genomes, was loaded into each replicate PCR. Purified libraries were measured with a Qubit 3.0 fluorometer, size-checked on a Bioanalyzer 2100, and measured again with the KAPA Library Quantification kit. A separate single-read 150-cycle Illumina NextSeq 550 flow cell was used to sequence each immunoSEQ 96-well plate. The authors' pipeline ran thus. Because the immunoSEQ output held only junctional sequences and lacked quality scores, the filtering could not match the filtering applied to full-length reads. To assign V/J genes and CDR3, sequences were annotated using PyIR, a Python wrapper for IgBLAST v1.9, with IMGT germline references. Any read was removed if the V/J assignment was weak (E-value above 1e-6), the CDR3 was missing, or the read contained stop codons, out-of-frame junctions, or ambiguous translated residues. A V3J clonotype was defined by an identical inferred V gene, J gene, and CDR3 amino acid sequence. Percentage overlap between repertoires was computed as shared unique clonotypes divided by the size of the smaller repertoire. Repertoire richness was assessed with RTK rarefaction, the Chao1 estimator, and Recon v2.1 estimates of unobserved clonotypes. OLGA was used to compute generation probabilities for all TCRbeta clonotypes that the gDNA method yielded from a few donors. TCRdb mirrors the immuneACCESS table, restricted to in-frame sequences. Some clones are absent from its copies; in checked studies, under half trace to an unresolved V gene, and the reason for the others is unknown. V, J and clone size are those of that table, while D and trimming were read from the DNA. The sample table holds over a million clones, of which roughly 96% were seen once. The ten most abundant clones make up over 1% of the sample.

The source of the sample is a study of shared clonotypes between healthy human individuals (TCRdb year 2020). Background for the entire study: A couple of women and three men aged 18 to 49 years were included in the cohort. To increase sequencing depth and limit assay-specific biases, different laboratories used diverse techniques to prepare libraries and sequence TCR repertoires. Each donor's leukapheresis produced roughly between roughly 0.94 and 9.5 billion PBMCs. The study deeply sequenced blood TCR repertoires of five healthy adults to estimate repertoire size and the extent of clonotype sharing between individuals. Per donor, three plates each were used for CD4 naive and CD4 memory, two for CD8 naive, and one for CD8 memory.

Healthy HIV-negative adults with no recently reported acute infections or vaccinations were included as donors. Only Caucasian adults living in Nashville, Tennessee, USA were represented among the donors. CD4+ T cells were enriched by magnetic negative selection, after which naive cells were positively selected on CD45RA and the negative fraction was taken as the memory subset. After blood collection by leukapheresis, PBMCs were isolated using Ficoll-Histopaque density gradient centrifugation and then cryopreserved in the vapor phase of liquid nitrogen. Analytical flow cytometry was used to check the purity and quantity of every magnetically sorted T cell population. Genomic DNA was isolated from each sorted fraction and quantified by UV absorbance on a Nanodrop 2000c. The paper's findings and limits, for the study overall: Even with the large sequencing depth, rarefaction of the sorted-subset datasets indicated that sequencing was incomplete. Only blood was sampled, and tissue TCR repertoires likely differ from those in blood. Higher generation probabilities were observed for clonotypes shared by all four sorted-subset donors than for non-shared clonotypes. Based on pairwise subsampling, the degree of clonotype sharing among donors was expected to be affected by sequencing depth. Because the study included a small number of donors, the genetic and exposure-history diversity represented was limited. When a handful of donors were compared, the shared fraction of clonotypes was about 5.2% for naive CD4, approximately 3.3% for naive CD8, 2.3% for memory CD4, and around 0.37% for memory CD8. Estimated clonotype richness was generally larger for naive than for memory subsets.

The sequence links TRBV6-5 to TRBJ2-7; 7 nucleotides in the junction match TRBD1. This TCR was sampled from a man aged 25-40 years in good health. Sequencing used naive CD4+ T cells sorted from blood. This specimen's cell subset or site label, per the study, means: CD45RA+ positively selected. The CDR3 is CASSKSTGSSYEQYF. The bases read TGTGCCAGCAGTAAGTCGACAGGGAGCTCCTACGAGCAGTACTTC.